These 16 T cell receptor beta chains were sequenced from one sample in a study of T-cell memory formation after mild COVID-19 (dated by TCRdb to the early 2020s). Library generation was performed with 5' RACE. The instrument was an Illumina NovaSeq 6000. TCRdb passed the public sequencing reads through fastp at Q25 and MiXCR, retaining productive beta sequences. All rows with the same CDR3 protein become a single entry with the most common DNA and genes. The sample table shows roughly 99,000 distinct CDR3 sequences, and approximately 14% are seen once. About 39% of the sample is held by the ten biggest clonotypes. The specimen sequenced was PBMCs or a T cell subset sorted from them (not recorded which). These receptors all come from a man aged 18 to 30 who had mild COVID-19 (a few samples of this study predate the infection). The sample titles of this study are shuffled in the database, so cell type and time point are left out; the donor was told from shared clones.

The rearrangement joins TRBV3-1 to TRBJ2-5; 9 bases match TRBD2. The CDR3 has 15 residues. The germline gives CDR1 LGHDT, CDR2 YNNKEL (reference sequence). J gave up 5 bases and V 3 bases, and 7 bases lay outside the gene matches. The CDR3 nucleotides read TGTGCCAGCAGCCAGCGACGCGGGGGGGCCGAGACCCAGTACTTC. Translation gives CASSQRRGGAETQYF.

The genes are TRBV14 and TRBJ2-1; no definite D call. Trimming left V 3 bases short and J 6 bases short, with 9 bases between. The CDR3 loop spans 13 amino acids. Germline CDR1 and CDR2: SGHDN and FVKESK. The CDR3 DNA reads TGTGCCAGCAGCCAGCTACTCGGCAATGAGCAGTTCTTC. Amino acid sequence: CASSQLLGNEQFF.

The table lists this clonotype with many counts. Here the CDR3 reads CASTERGGSYNEQFF. The CDR3 bases are TGTGCCAGCACTGAGCGGGGGGGCTCCTACAATGAGCAGTTCTTC. This sequence joins TRBV13 and TRBJ2-1; TRBD2 matches 10 bases. This CDR3 comprises 15 residues. V shed 7 bases and J 0 bases; nucleotides not matched to a gene: 3. Germline V CDR1 and CDR2: PRHDT, FYEKMQ (reference sequence).

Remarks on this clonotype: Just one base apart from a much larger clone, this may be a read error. This CDR3 reads CSAGGGGTTYTDTQYF. CDR3 DNA: TGCAGTGCTGGGGGGGGAGGGACTACATACACAGATACGCAGTATTTT. The chain uses TRBV20-1 and TRBJ2-3, with 7 bases lining up with TRBD2. This CDR3 is 16 amino acids long. The germline V gene encodes CDR1 DFQATT and CDR2 SNEGSKA (reference sequence). Losses at the gene ends were 5 bases for V and 2 bases for J; bases not matched to a gene: 13.

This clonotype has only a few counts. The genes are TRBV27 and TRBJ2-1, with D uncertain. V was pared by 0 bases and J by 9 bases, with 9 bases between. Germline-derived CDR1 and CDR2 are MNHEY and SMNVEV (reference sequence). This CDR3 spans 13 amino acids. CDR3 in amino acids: CASSLSVLAEQFF. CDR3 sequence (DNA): TGTGCCAGCAGTTTATCAGTCTTGGCTGAGCAGTTCTTC.

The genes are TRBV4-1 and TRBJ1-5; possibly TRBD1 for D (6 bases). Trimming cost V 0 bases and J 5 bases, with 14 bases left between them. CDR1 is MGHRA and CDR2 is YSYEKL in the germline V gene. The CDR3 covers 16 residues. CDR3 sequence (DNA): TGCGCCAGCAGCCAAGAAGCAGGGGCTGGGCATCAGCCCCAGCATTTT. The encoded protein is CASSQEAGAGHQPQHF.

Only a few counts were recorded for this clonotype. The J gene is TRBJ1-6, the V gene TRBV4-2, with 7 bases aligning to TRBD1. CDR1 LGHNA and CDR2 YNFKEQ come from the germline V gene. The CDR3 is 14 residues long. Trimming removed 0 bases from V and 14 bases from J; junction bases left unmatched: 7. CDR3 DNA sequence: TGTGCCAGCAGCCAAGATCTCGACAGGGAAGCCCTCCACTTT. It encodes CASSQDLDREALHF.

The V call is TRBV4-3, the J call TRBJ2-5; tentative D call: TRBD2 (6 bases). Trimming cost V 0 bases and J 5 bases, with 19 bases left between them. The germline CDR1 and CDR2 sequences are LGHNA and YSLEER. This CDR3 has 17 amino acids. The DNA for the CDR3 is TGCGCCAGCAGCCAAGAAGTCGGTAGCGGCCCCTTTGAGACCCAGTACTTC. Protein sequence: CASSQEVGSGPFETQYF.

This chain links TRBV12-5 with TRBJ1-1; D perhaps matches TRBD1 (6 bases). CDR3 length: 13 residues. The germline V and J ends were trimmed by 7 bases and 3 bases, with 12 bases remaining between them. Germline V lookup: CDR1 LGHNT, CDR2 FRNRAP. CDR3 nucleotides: TGTGCTAGTGCCTTGGGGGGGCACACTGAAGCTTTCTTT. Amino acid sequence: CASALGGHTEAFF. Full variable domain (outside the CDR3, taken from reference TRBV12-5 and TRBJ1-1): DARVTQTPRHKVTEMGQEVTMRCQPILGHNTVFWYRQTMMQGLELLAYFRNRAPLDDSGMPKDRFSAEMPDATLATLKIQPSEPRDSAVYFCASALGGHTEAFFGQGTRLTVV.

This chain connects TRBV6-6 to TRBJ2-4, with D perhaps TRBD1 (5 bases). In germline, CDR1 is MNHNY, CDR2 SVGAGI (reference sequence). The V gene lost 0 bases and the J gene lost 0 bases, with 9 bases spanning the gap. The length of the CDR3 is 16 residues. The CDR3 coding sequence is TGTGCCAGCAGTTACTCAGGGGTCCTAGCCAAAAACATTCAGTACTTC. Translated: CASSYSGVLAKNIQYF.

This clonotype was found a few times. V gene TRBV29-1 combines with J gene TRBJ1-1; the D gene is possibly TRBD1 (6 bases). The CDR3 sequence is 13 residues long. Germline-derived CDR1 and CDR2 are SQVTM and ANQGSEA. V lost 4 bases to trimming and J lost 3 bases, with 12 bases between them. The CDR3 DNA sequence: TGCAGCGTTGGGGTGTCAGGGGACACTGAAGCTTTCTTT. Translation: CSVGVSGDTEAFF.

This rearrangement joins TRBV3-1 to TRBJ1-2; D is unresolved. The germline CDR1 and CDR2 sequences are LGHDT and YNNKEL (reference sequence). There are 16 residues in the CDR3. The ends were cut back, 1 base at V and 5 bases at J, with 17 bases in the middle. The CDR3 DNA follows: TGTGCCAGCAGCCAAGTACTCGCCAGTCTTTGGTATGGCTACACCTTC. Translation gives CASSQVLASLWYGYTF.

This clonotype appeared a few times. The CDR3 DNA is TGTGCCAGCAGTTCCCAATCGGACAGGTGGGGGTCAGGCAATCAGCCCCAGCATTTT. Translating gives CASSSQSDRWGSGNQPQHF. The V gene is TRBV27, the J gene TRBJ1-5, with 7 bases aligning to TRBD1. V was clipped by 4 bases and J by 2 bases; unmatched bases: 17. The germline gives CDR1 MNHEY, CDR2 SMNVEV (reference sequence). The CDR3 is 19 residues long.

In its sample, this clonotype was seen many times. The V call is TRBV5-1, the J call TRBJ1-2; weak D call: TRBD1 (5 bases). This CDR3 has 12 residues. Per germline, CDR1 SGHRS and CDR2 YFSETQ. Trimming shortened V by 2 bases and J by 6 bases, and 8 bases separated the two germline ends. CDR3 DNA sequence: TGCGCCAGCAGCTTCGGGGCTGATGGCTACACCTTC. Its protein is CASSFGADGYTF.

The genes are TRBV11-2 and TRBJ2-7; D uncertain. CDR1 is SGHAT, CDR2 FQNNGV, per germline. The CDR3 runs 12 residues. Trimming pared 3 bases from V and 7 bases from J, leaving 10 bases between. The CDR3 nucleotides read TGTGCCAGCAGCTTGACGATGGGGGAGCAGTACTTC. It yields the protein CASSLTMGEQYF.

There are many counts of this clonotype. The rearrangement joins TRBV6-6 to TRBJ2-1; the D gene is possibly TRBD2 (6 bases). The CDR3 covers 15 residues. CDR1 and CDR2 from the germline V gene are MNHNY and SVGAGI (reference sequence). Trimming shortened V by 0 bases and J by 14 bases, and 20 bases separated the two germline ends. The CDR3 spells CASSYSGGGRDLKFF. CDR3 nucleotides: TGTGCCAGCAGTTACTCGGGGGGAGGTCGAGATCTGAAGTTCTTC.